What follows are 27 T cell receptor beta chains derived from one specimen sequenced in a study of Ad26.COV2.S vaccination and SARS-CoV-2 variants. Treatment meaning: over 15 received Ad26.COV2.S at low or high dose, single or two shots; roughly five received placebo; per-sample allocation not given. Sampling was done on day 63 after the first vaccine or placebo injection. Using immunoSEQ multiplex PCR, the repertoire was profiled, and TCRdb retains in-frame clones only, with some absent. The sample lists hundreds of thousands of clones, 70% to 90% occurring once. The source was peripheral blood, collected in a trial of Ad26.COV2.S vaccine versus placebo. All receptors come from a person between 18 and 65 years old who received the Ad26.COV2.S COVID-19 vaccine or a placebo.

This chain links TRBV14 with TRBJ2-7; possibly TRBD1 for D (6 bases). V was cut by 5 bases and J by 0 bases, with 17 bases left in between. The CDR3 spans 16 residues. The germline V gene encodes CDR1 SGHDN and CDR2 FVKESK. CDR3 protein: CASSGTGFPSSYEQYF. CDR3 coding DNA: TGTGCCAGCAGCGGAACAGGGTTCCCTAGCTCCTACGAGCAGTACTTC.

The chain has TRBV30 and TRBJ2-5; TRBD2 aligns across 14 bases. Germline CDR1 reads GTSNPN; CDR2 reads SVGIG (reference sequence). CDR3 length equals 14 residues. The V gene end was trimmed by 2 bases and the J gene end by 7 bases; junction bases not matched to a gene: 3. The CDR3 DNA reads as TGTGCCTGGAGTATGGGGACTAGCGGGGGGACCCAGTACTTC. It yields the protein CAWSMGTSGGTQYF.

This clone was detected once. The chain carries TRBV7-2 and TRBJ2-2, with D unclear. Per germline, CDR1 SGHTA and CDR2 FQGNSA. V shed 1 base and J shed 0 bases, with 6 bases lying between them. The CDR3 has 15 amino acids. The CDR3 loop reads CASSLDFSNTGELFF. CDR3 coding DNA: TGTGCCAGCAGCTTAGATTTCTCGAACACCGGGGAGCTGTTTTTT.

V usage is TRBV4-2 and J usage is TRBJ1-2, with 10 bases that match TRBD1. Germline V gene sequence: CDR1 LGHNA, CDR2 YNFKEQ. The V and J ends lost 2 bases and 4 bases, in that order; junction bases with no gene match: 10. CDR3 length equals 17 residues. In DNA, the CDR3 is TGTGCCAGCAGCCAACCGGGGAGACAGGGGGCGCCCTATGGCTACACCTTC. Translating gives CASSQPGRQGAPYGYTF.

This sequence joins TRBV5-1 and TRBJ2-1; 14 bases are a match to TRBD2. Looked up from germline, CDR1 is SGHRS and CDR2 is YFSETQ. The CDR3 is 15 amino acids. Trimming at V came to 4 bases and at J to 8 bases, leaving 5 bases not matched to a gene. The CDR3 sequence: CASSLGTSGSYEQFF. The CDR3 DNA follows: TGCGCCAGCAGCCTGGGGACTAGCGGGAGCTATGAGCAGTTCTTC.

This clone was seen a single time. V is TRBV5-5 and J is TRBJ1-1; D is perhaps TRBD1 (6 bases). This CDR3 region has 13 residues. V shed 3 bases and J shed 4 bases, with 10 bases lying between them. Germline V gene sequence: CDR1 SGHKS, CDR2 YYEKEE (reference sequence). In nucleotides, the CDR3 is TGTGCCAGCAGCTCTGGACAGATCACTGAAGCTTTCTTT. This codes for CASSSGQITEAFF.

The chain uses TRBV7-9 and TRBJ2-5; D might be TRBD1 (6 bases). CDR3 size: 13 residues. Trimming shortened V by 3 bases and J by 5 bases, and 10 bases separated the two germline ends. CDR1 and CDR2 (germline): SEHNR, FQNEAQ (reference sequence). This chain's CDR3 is CASSFTGLETQYF. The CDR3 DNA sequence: TGTGCCAGCAGCTTTACAGGGTTGGAGACCCAGTACTTC.

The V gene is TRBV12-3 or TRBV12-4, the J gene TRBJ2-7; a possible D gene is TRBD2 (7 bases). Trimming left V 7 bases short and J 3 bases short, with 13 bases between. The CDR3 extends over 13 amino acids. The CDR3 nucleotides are TGTGCCAGCACGGGGGGAGGGGGCTACGAGCAGTACTTC. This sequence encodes CASTGGGGYEQYF.

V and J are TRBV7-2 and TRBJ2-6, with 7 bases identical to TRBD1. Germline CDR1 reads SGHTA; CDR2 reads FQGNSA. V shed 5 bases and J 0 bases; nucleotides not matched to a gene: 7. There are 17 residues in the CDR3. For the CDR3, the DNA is TGTGCCAGCAGCCCGAAGGGACAGAGCTCTGGGGCCAACGTCCTGACTTTC. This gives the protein CASSPKGQSSGANVLTF.

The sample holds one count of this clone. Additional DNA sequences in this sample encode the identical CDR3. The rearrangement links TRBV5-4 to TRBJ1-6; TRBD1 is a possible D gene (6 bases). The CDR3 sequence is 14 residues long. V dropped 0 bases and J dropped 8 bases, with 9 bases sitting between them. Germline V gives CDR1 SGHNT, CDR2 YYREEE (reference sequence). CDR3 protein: CASSLDRAYSPLHF. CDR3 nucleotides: TGTGCCAGCAGCTTGGACAGGGCGTATTCACCCCTCCACTTT.

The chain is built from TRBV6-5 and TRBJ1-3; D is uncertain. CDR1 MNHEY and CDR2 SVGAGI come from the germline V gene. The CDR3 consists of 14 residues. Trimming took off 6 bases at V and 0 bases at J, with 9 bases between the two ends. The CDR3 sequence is CASSPLGSGNTIYF. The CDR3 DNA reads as TGTGCCAGCAGCCCCTTGGGCTCTGGAAACACCATATATTTT.

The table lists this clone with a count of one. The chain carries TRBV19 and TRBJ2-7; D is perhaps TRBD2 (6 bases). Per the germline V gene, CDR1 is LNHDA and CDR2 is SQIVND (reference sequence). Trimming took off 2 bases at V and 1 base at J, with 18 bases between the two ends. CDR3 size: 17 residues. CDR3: CASSISVLRGGSYEQYF. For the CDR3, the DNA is TGTGCCAGTAGTATATCGGTATTGAGGGGAGGTTCCTACGAGCAGTACTTC.

CDR3 sequence reads: CASSEAAGTDTQYF. In DNA form, the CDR3 reads TGTGCCAGCAGCGAGGCCGCCGGGACAGATACGCAGTATTTT. The chain links TRBV7-9 to TRBJ2-3; D not resolved. The CDR3 length is 14 residues. Trimming pared 5 bases from V and 3 bases from J, leaving 12 bases between. Germline CDR1 reads SEHNR; CDR2 reads FQNEAQ (reference sequence).

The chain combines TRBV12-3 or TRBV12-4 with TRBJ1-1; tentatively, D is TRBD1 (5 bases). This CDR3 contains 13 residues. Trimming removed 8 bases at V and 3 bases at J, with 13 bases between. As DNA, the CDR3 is TGTGCCAGCTCACGACAGCGAGACACTGAAGCTTTCTTT. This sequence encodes CASSRQRDTEAFF.

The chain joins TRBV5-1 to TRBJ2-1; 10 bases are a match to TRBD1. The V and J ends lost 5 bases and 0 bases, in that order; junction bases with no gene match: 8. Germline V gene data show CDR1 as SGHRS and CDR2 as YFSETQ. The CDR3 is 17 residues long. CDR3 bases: TGCGCCAGCAGACTGGACAGGGGGGCCAGCTCCTACAATGAGCAGTTCTTC. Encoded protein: CASRLDRGASSYNEQFF.

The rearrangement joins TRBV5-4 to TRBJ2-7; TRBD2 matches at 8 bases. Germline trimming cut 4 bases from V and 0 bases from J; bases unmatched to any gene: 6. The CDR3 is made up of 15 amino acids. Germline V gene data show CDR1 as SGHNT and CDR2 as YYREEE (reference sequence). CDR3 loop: CASSNLAGSSYEQYF. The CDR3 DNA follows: TGTGCCAGCAGCAACCTAGCGGGTAGCTCCTACGAGCAGTACTTC. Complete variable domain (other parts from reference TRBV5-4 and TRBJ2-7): ETGVTQSPTHLIKTRGQQVTLRCSSQSGHNTVSWYQQALGQGPQFIFQYYREEENGRGNFPPRFSGLQFPNYSSELNVNALELDDSALYLCASSNLAGSSYEQYFGPGTRLTVT.

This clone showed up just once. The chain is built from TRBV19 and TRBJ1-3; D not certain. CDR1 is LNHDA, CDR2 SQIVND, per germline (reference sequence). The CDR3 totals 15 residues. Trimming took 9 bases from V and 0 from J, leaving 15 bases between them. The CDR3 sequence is CASGSRRYSGNTIYF. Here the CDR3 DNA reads TGTGCCAGCGGGTCCCGACGGTACTCTGGAAACACCATATATTTT.

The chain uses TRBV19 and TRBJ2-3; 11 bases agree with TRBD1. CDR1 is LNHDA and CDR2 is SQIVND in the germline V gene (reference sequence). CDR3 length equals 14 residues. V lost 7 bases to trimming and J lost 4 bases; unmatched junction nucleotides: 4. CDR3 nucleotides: TGTGCCAGTAAAAGGGACAGGGGGGCAGATACGCAGTATTTT. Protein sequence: CASKRDRGADTQYF. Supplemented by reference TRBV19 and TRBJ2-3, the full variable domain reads DGGITQSPKYLFRKEGQNVTLSCEQNLNHDAMYWYRQDPGQGLRLIYYSQIVNDFQKGDIAEGYSVSREKKESFPLTVTSAQKNPTAFYLCASKRDRGADTQYFGPGTRLTVL.

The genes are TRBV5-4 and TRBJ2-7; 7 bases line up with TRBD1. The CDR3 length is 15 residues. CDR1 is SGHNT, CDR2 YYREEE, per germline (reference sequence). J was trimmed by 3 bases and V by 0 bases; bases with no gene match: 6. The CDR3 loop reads CASSLDRGLYYEQYF. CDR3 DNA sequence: TGTGCCAGCAGCTTGGACAGGGGCCTATACTACGAGCAGTACTTC.

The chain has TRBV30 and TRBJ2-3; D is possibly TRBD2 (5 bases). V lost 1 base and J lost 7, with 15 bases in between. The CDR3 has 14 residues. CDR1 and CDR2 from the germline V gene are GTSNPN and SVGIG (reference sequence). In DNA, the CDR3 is TGTGCCTGGAGTGAACCCCGGAGGAGGCATACGCAGTATTTT. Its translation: CAWSEPRRRHTQYF.

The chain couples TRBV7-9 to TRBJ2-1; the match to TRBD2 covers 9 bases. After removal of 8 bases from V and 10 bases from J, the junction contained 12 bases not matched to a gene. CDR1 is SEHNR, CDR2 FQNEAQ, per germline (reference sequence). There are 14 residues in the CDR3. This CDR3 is CASLLAGGPYEQFF. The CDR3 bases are TGTGCCAGCCTATTGGCGGGGGGGCCATACGAGCAGTTCTTC.

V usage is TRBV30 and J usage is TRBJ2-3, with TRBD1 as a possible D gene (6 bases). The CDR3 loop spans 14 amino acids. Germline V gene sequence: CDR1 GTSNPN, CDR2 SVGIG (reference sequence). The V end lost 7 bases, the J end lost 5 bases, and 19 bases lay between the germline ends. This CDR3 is CAYRAKGQGDTQYF. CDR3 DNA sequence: TGTGCCTACAGGGCAAAGGGGCAGGGAGATACGCAGTATTTT.

CDR3 sequence reads: CASTRTGGNEKLFF. CDR3 in DNA: TGCGCCAGCACCCGGACGGGGGGGAATGAAAAACTGTTTTTT. V and J are TRBV5-1 and TRBJ1-4; possibly TRBD1 for D (5 bases). CDR3 length: 14 residues. The V and J ends lost 6 bases and 5 bases respectively, with 14 bases between them. Germline CDR1 SGHRS, CDR2 YFSETQ.

The CDR3 DNA follows: TGTGCCAGCAGCCTCTGGACAGGGAGTTACAATGAGCAGTTCTTC. Translation: CASSLWTGSYNEQFF. This chain uses TRBV14 with TRBJ2-1, with TRBD1 matching over 8 bases. The length of the CDR3 is 15 residues. Per the germline V gene, CDR1 is SGHDN and CDR2 is FVKESK. Trimming took 4 bases from V and 4 from J; bases not matched to a gene: 6. Full variable domain (remainder filled in from reference TRBV14 and TRBJ2-1): EAGVTQFPSHSVIEKGQTVTLRCDPISGHDNLYWYRRVMGKEIKFLLHFVKESKQDESGMPNNRFLAERTGGTYSTLKVQPAELEDSGVYFCASSLWTGSYNEQFFGPGTRLTVL.

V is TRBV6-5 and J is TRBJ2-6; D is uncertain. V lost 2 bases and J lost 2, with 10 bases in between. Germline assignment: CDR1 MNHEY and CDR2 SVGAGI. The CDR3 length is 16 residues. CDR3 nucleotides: TGTGCCAGCAGTTACGGGGTGGTGGCTGGGGCCAACGTCCTGACTTTC. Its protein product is CASSYGVVAGANVLTF.

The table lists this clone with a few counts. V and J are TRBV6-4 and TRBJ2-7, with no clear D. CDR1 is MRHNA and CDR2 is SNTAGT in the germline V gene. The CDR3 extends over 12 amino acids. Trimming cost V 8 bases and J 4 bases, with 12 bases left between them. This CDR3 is CASHPSPYEQYF. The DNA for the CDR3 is TGTGCCAGCCACCCCTCACCGTACGAGCAGTACTTC.

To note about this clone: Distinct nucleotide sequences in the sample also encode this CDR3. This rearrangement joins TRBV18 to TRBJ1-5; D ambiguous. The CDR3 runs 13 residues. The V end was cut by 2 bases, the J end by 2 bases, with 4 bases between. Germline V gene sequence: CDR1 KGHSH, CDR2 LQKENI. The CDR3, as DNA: TGTGCCAGCTCACCAGGCGGCAATCAGCCCCAGCATTTT. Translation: CASSPGGNQPQHF.